This T cell receptor (beta chain) appears in the sequencing data of a study of CD8+ T cells in alopecia areata (dated by TCRdb to 2016 to 2019). About the study as a whole: The treated patients, all with moderate-to-severe alopecia areata, were enrolled in an open-label pilot trial of oral tofacitinib given at 5 to 10 mg twice daily. The SALT score, which quantifies the percentage of affected scalp surface area, was used to measure disease severity in treated patients. To study T cell clonal expansion in alopecia areata, the researchers applied high-throughput TCRbeta sequencing to both the C3H/HeJ mouse model and human patients. RNA came from the PAXgene miRNA kit for fixed scalp, the miRNeasy kit for PBMCs, and the RNeasy kit for mouse skin. Scalp clonality was compared across normal scalp (n=4), patchy alopecia areata scalp (n=8), and alopecia totalis/universalis scalp (n=8). Tofacitinib-treated patients had biopsies at baseline and at 4 and 24 weeks of treatment, with a later scalp biopsy in several patients. TCRbeta CDR3 regions were amplified by immunoSEQ multiplex PCR using 35 Vbeta forward and 13 Jbeta reverse primers. In humans, TCRbeta sequencing was performed on scalp tissue and on sorted CD4+ and CD8+ peripheral blood T cells from healthy controls and from patients with patchy or totalis/universalis alopecia areata. Patients received tofacitinib for 6 to 18 months and were then followed off drug for 6 months to check for delayed response and recurrence.

Reading the label with the study, this specimen's time point is: 20 to 30 weeks on oral tofacitinib. In the paper's terms, the treatment or condition label means: oral pan-JAK inhibitor, 5-10 mg twice daily. Peripheral blood and lesional scalp punch biopsies were obtained from patients with alopecia areata. PBMCs were isolated by density centrifugation and stained for CD3, CD4 and CD8, and CD4+ and CD8+ T cells were sorted on a FACSAria. With respect to this clone: No antigen is known for it. No quality values exist for individual bases; no much larger clone is one base distant.

The library came from the immunoSEQ multiplex PCR assay. RNA was extracted from all samples and reverse transcribed into cDNA, which served as template for TCR sequencing. SuperScript III was used for first-strand cDNA synthesis, primed with a 2:1 mix of oligo-dT and random hexamers. A synthetic immune receptor repertoire was used to gauge amplification bias, and whatever bias remained was removed computationally. On the study's bioinformatics: Raw reads were preprocessed for error removal, and CDR3 was defined according to IMGT conventions as running from the conserved cysteine to phenylalanine. Clonality was computed as 1 minus the Shannon entropy, with the entropy normalized by log2 of the number of productive unique TCRs. Scalp TCRbeta sequences were cross-referenced with sorted blood CD4 and CD8 repertoires so that the CD4 or CD8 identity of scalp clones could be inferred. Drawn from immuneACCESS, this table holds only the in-frame rearrangements with V and J called that TCRdb kept. Clones are partly lost; checked studies trace under half to an unresolved V gene and leave the rest unexplained. V, J and clone size are taken as reported in that table, and D and trimming were inferred from the DNA itself. The sample has 90,000 to 130,000 clones on record, around three fifths of them singletons. Less than 15% of the sample lies in the top ten.

Including cysteine and phenylalanine, the CDR3 has 14 amino acids. Only the CDR3 DNA is retained, 42 bases long and in frame from the first base. The CDR1 and CDR2 encoded by the germline V gene are SGHDT and YYEEEE. Relative to germline, V is 0 bases shorter and J is 6 bases shorter, with 13 bases between their ends. Study-level results and caveats: Lesional scalp, especially in alopecia totalis/universalis, showed higher clonality and more expanded CD8+ clones than normal scalp, suggesting antigenic drive. Resident alphabeta T cells in normal human skin are also sequenced, complicating scalp TCR repertoire analysis, unlike mouse skin dominated by gammadelta T cells. During tofacitinib treatment, many expanded lesional clones stuck around in both scalp and blood, and this persistence may partly explain why relapse happens after treatment is stopped. Scalp clonality and the number of expanded CD8+ clones among the top 100 scalp clones were significantly decreased by tofacitinib. TCR sequences shared between patients were less clear than in mice, possibly partly because of HLA diversity in the patient population. The treated cohort was small, with a single nonresponder, so links between baseline CD8+ expansion and response need larger studies.

The sequence was collected from a human donor with alopecia areata. Specimen: CD8+ T cells sorted from blood, collected at week 24, from a patient treated with tofacitinib. The chain links TRBV5-6 with TRBJ2-7; confidence is insufficient to name the D gene. The nucleotides are TGTGCCAGCAGCTTGGAGTGGGGTCTGGGCGAGCAGTACTTC. Translation gives CASSLEWGLGEQYF.